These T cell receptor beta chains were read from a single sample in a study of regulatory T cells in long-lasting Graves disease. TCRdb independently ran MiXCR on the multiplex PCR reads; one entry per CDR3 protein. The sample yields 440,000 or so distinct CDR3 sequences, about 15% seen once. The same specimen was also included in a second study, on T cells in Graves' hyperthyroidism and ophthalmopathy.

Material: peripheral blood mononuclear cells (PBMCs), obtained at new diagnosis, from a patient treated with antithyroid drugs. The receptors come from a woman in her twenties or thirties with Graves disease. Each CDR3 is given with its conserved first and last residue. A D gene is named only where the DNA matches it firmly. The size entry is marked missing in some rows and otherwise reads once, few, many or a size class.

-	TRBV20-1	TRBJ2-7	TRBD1	CSARAWDRGVKDEQYF	TGCAGTGCTAGAGCCTGGGACAGGGGTGTCAAAGACGAGCAGTACTTC
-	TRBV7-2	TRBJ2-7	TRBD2	CASSLSGTSGIYEQYF	TGTGCCAGCAGCTTGTCCGGGACTAGCGGGATTTACGAGCAGTACTTC
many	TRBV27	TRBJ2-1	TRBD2	CASSLSGGPYNEQFF	TGTGCCAGCAGTTTATCGGGAGGGCCCTACAATGAGCAGTTCTTC
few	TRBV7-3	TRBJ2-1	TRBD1	CASSLDRGTYSEQFF	TGTGCCAGCAGCCTAGACAGGGGGACCTATAGTGAGCAGTTCTTC
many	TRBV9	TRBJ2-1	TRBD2	CASSVAGGLYNEQFF	TGTGCCAGCAGCGTAGCGGGAGGACTCTACAATGAGCAGTTCTTC
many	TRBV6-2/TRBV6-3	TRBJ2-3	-	CASTRTLRATDTQYF	TGTGCCAGCACCCGAACCCTCCGCGCTACAGATACGCAGTATTTT
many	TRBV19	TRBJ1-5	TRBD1	CASSGRGNNQPQHF	TGTGCCAGTTCGGGCAGGGGGAATAATCAGCCCCAGCATTTT
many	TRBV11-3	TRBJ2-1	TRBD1	CASSLGTGRYNEQFF	TGTGCCAGCAGCTTAGGGACAGGGCGCTACAATGAGCAGTTCTTC
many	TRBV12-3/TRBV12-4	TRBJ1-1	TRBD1	CASSLVPGGTEAFF	TGTGCCAGCAGTTTAGTGCCAGGGGGCACTGAAGCTTTCTTT
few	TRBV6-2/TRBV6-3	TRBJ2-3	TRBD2	CASSVTSGGISTDTQYF	TGTGCCAGCAGTGTAACTAGCGGGGGGATTAGCACAGATACGCAGTATTTT
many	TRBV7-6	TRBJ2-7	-	CASSISDGSIGYEQYF	TGTGCCAGCAGCATTAGCGACGGATCGATAGGCTACGAGCAGTACTTC
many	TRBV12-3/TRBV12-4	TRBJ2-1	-	CASSLTQQGGKFF	TGTGCCAGCAGCCTGACCCAGCAGGGTGGTAAGTTCTTC
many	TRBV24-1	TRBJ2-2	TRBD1	CATSRNRGPGELFF	TGTGCCACCAGTCGGAACAGGGGCCCCGGGGAGCTGTTTTTT
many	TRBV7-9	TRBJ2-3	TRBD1	CASRRTGRTDTQYF	TGTGCCAGCAGAAGGACAGGTCGGACAGATACGCAGTATTTT
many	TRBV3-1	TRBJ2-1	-	CASSLSGITYNEQFF	TGTGCCAGCAGCCTTAGCGGAATCACCTACAATGAGCAGTTCTTC
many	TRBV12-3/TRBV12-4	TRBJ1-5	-	CASSLVAAGYQPQHF	TGTGCCAGCAGTTTAGTGGCTGCGGGCTATCAGCCCCAGCATTTT
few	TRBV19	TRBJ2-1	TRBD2	CASSIAGGPENEQFF	TGTGCCAGTAGTATTGCGGGAGGGCCCGAGAATGAGCAGTTCTTC
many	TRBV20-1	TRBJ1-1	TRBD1	CSARWTGGQGTEAFF	TGCAGTGCTAGGTGGACAGGGGGCCAGGGCACTGAAGCTTTCTTT
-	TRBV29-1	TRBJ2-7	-	CSVWAGREQYF	TGCAGCGTTTGGGCAGGTCGCGAGCAGTACTTC
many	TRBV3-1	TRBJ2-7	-	CASSRWQGVYEQYF	TGTGCCAGCAGCCGGTGGCAGGGAGTCTACGAGCAGTACTTC
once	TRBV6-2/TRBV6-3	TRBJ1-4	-	CASSYKGTLVEKLFF	TGTGCCAGCAGTTACAAGGGCACCCTAGTTGAAAAACTGTTTTTT
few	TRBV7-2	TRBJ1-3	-	CASSLVSGRNTIYF	TGTGCCAGCAGCCTCGTTAGTGGGCGGAACACCATATATTTT
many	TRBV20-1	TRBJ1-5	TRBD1	CSARQGVSNQPQHF	TGCAGTGCTAGACAGGGGGTAAGCAATCAGCCCCAGCATTTT
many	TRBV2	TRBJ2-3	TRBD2	CASSRASGTDTQYF	TGTGCCAGCAGTCGGGCTAGCGGGACAGATACGCAGTATTTT
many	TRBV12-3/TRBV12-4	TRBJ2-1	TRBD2	CASSFGSRLAGGRNEQFF	TGTGCCAGCAGTTTTGGGTCGCGGCTAGCGGGAGGGCGTAATGAGCAGTTCTTC
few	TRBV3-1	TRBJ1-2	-	CASSQVQGAHGYTF	TGTGCCAGCAGCCAAGTTCAGGGTGCCCATGGCTACACCTTC
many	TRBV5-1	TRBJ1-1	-	CASSLPGGANTEAFF	TGCGCCAGCAGCCTCCCGGGGGGAGCGAACACTGAAGCTTTCTTC
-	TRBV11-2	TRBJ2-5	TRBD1	CASTSPGQGVRETQYF	TGTGCCAGCACAAGCCCCGGACAGGGGGTTCGAGAGACCCAGTACTTC
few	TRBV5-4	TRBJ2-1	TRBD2	CASSFSGGGANEQFF	TGTGCCAGCAGCTTCAGCGGGGGTGGGGCGAATGAGCAGTTCTTC
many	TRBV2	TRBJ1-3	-	CASSEGRLLGSPGNTIYF	TGTGCCAGCAGCGAGGGACGGCTCCTGGGGAGTCCTGGAAACACCATATATTTT
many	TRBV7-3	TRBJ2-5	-	CASSLGYQETQYF	TGTGCCAGCAGCTTAGGGTACCAAGAGACCCAGTACTTC
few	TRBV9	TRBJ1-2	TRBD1	CASSEGTAPNYGYTF	TGTGCCAGCAGCGAGGGGACAGCCCCTAACTATGGCTACACCTTC
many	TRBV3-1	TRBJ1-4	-	CASSLRSEGEKLFF	TGTGCCAGCAGCCTCCGGAGCGAGGGTGAAAAACTGTTTTTT
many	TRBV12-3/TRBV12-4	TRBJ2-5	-	CASSQALTLEKETQYF	TGTGCCAGCAGCCAAGCCCTGACACTAGAAAAAGAGACCCAGTACTTC
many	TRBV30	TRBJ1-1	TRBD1	CAWSGDSNTEAFF	TGTGCCTGGAGTGGGGACAGTAACACTGAAGCTTTCTTT
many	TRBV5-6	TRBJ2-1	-	CASSPRQFVNEQFF	TGTGCCAGCAGCCCCAGACAGTTTGTTAATGAGCAGTTCTTC
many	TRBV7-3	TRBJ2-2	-	CASSLAAANTGELFF	TGTGCCAGCAGCTTAGCAGCGGCGAACACCGGGGAGCTGTTTTTT
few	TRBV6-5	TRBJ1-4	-	CASSSQPNEKLFF	TGTGCCAGCAGTTCACAGCCTAATGAAAAACTGTTTTTT
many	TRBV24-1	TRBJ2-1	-	CATSDHRLTVNEQFF	TGTGCCACCAGTGATCACCGATTGACGGTTAATGAGCAGTTCTTC
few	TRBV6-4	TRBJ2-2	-	CASSIESNTGELFF	TGTGCCAGCAGTATCGAATCGAACACCGGGGAGCTGTTTTTT
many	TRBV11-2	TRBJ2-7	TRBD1	CASSLGQGSEQYF	TGTGCCAGCAGCCTCGGACAGGGATCCGAGCAGTACTTC
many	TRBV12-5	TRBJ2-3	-	CASGFRKGTDTQYF	TGTGCTAGTGGTTTTCGAAAAGGGACAGATACGCAGTATTTT
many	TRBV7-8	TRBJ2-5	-	CASKARGQGLETQYF	TGTGCCAGCAAAGCCCGGGGGCAGGGGCTAGAGACCCAGTACTTC
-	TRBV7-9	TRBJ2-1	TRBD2	CASSLGAASGDNEQFF	TGTGCCAGCAGCTTAGGAGCGGCTAGCGGCGACAATGAGCAGTTCTTC
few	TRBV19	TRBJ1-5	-	CASRDSEHQPQHF	TGTGCCAGTAGGGACAGCGAACATCAGCCCCAGCATTTT
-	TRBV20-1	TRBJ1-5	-	CSASDRYSNQPQHF	TGCAGTGCTAGCGACAGGTATAGCAATCAGCCCCAGCATTTT
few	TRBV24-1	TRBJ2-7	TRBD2	CATSDLGASGSYEQYF	TGTGCCACCAGTGATTTGGGGGCTAGCGGCTCCTACGAGCAGTACTTC
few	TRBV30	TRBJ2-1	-	CAWSETHLGEQFF	TGTGCCTGGAGTGAAACTCACCTGGGAGAGCAGTTCTTC
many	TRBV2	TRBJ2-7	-	CASKGGRFYEQYF	TGTGCCAGCAAAGGGGGGCGGTTCTACGAGCAGTACTTC
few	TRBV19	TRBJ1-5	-	CASSNLGQGRGNQPQHF	TGTGCCAGTAGCAATTTGGGGCAGGGTCGGGGCAATCAGCCCCAGCATTTT
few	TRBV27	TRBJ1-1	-	CASSFGPPPVNTEAFF	TGTGCCAGCAGTTTCGGACCGCCGCCCGTAAACACTGAAGCTTTCTTT
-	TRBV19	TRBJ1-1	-	CASSITGKRAEAFF	TGTGCCAGTAGTATAACAGGGAAGAGGGCTGAAGCTTTCTTT
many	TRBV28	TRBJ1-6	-	CASAGVSRNSPLHF	TGTGCCAGCGCGGGGGTCTCGAGAAATTCACCCCTCCACTTT
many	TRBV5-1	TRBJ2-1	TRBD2	CASSARTSGSSYNEQFF	TGTGCCAGCAGCGCCCGGACTAGCGGGAGCTCCTACAATGAGCAGTTCTTC
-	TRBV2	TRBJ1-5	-	CASSMDSQPQHF	TGTGCCAGCAGTATGGACAGTCAGCCCCAGCATTTT
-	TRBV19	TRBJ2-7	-	CASSISISYEQYF	TGTGCCAGTAGTATTAGTATCTCCTACGAGCAGTACTTC
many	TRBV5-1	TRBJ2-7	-	CASSYTGAISYEQYF	TGCGCCAGCAGCTATACCGGGGCAATTTCCTACGAGCAGTACTTC
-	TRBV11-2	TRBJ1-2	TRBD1	CASSFGTGGRYGYTF	TGTGCCAGCAGCTTCGGGACAGGGGGCCGCTATGGCTACACCTTC
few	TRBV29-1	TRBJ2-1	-	CSVDDRINEQFF	TGCAGCGTTGATGACAGAATCAATGAGCAGTTCTTC
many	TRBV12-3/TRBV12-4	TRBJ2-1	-	CASGPYNEQFF	TGTGCCAGCGGACCGTACAATGAGCAGTTCTTC